This T cell receptor beta chain was sequenced for a study of T-cell memory formation after mild COVID-19. With constant-segment primers, 5'RACE yielded cDNA libraries of TCR alpha and TCR beta that carried sample barcodes and UMIs. TCRdb re-analysed the 5' RACE reads in MiXCR, keeping a single row per CDR3 protein. This table holds 250,000 to 350,000 distinct CDR3 sequences, approximately 19% found once. The ends lost 6 bases at V and 2 bases at J; junction bases unmatched: 6. The germline CDR1 and CDR2 sequences are DFQATT and SNEGSKA (reference sequence). There are 14 residues in the CDR3. The chain links TRBV20-1 to TRBJ2-3; TRBD2 aligns across 9 bases. Sequenced input: PBMCs or a T cell subset sorted from them (not recorded which). This TCR was sampled from a man younger than 35 who had mild COVID-19 (a few samples of this study predate the infection). Cell type and time point are not known. DNA of the CDR3: TGCAGTGCCCCCCTAGCGGGGTCCACAGATACGCAGTATTTT. Amino acids: CSAPLAGSTDTQYF.